This T cell receptor (beta chain) was sequenced during a study of cytomegalovirus exposure and HLA in healthy donors. The PCR used 60 Vbeta and 13 Jbeta primers. Here immunoSEQ multiplex PCR was the method, and the copy in TCRdb shows in-frame clones only, minus some. The sample contains about 210,000 clones, about three quarters of which appear only once. The TCR sequence derives from a male donor in good health and CMV-seronegative. The specimen sequenced was PBMCs.

The CDR3 region has the DNA TGTGCCATCAGTCAGGGGAGTGGGACTGAAGCTTTCTTT. Translated, it gives CAISQGSGTEAFF. V gene TRBV10-3 combines with J gene TRBJ1-1; TRBD1 is a possible D gene (6 bases). Trimming cost V 5 bases and J 5 bases, with 12 bases left between them. The CDR3 has 13 residues. Germline CDR1 ENHRY, CDR2 SYGVKD.